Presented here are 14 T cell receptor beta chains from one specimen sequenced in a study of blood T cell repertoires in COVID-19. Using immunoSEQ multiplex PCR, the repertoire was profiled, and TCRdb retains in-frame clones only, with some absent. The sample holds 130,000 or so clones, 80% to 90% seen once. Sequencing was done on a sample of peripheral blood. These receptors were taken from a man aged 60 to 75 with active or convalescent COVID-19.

The CDR3 here is CASSGTGAIPTDTQYF. DNA of the CDR3: TGTGCCAGCAGCGGAACTGGAGCAATCCCCACAGATACGCAGTATTTT. The chain uses TRBV5-4 and TRBJ2-3; D ambiguous. This CDR3 is 16 amino acids long. V was cut by 4 bases and J by 2 bases, with 17 bases left in between. CDR1 and CDR2 (germline): SGHNT, YYREEE (reference sequence). Combining the CDR3 with reference TRBV5-4 and TRBJ2-3 gives the whole variable domain ETGVTQSPTHLIKTRGQQVTLRCSSQSGHNTVSWYQQALGQGPQFIFQYYREEENGRGNFPPRFSGLQFPNYSSELNVNALELDDSALYLCASSGTGAIPTDTQYFGPGTRLTVL.

This CDR3 reads CASSSRGPHEQYF. The CDR3, as DNA: TGTGCCAGCAGTTCCAGGGGGCCCCACGAGCAGTACTTC. This rearrangement joins TRBV27 to TRBJ2-7; 8 positions match TRBD1. This CDR3 comprises 13 residues. V shed 4 bases and J 5 bases; nucleotides not matched to a gene: 4. The germline V gene has CDR1 MNHEY and CDR2 SMNVEV (reference sequence).

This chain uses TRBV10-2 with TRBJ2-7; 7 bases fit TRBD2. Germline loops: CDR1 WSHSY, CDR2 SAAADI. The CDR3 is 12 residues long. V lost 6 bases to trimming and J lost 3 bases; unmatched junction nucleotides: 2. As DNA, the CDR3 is TGCGCCAGCAGGGGGGACTACTACGAGCAGTACTTC. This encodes CASRGDYYEQYF.

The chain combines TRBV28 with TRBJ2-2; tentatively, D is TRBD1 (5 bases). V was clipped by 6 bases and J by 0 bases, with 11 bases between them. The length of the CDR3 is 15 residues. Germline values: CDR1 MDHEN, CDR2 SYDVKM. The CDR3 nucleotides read TGTGCCAGCAGCCGAGACAGTTCGAACACCGGGGAGCTGTTTTTT. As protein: CASSRDSSNTGELFF.

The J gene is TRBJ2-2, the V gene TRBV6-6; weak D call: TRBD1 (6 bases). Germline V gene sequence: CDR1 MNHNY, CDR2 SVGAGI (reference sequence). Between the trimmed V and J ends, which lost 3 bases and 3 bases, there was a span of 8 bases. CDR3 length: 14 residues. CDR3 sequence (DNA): TGTGCCAGCAGTTATAACAGGGACACCGGGGAGCTGTTTTTT. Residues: CASSYNRDTGELFF.

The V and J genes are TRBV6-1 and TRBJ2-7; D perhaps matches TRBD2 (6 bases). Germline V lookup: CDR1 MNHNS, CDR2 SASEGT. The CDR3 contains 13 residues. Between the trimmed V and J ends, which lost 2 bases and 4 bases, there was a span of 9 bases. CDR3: CASSEMGGYEQYF. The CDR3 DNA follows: TGTGCCAGCAGTGAAATGGGAGGTTACGAGCAGTACTTC.

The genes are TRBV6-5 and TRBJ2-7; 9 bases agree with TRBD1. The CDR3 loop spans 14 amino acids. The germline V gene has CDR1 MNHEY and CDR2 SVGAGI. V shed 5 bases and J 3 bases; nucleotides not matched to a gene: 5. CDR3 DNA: TGTGCCAGCAGTCCTACAGGGGGCGGCTACGAGCAGTACTTC. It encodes CASSPTGGGYEQYF.

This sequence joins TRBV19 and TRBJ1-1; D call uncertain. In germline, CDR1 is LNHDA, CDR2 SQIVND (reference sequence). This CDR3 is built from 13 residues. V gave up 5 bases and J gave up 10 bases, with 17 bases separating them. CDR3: CASSPSGWARAFF. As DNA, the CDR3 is TGTGCCAGTAGTCCCAGTGGCTGGGCGCGAGCTTTCTTT.

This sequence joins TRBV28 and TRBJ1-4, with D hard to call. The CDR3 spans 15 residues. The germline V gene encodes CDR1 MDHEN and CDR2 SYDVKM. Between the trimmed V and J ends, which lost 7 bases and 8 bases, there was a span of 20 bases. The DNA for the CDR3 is TGTGCCAGCACTAATATCGGTGGATGGGAGGAAAAACTGTTTTTT. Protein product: CASTNIGGWEEKLFF.

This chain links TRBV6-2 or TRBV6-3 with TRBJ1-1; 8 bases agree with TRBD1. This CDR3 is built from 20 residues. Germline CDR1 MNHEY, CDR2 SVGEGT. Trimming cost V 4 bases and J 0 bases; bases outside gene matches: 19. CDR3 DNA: TGTGCCAGCAGTTTCCCAACTGACAGGGGAAGGAGCTTGATGAACACTGAAGCTTTCTTT. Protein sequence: CASSFPTDRGRSLMNTEAFF.

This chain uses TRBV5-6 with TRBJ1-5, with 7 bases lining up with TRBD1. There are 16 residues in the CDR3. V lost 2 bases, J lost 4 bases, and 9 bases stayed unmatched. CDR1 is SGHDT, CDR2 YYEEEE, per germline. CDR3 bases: TGTGCCAGCAGCTTCTCGGTGGGACAGATGAATCAGCCCCAGCATTTT. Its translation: CASSFSVGQMNQPQHF.

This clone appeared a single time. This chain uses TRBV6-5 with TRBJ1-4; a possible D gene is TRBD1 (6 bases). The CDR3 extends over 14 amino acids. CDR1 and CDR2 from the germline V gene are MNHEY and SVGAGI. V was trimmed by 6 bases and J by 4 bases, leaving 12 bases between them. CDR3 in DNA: TGTGCCAGCAGCCCGACAGGTTATAATGAAAAACTGTTTTTT. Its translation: CASSPTGYNEKLFF.

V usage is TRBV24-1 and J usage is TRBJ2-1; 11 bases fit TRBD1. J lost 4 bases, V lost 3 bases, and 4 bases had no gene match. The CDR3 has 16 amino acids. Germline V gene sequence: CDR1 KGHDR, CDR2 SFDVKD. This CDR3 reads CATSDRDRGVYNEQFF. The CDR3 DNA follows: TGTGCCACCAGTGATCGGGACAGGGGGGTTTACAATGAGCAGTTCTTC.

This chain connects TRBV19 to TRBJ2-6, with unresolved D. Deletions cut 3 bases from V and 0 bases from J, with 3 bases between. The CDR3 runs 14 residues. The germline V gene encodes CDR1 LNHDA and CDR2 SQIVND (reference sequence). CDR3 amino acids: CASSIRSGANVLTF. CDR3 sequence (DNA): TGTGCCAGTAGTATCCGCTCTGGGGCCAACGTCCTGACTTTC. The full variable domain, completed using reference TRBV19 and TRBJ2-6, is DGGITQSPKYLFRKEGQNVTLSCEQNLNHDAMYWYRQDPGQGLRLIYYSQIVNDFQKGDIAEGYSVSREKKESFPLTVTSAQKNPTAFYLCASSIRSGANVLTFGAGSRLTVL.